This paragraph covers one T cell receptor beta chain sequence. The antigen is undetermined. After removal of 3 bases from V and 3 bases from J, the junction contained 7 bases not matched to a gene. The CDR3 loop spans 17 amino acids. Germline CDR1 MGHDK, CDR2 SYGVNS. PCR amplification relied on 60 Vbeta primers (plus 13 Jbeta primers). Clones were sequenced by immunoSEQ multiplex PCR, and TCRdb holds only the in-frame ones, with some missing. The sample has 200,000 to 300,000 clones; 84% are singletons. This entry comes from a study of cytomegalovirus exposure and HLA in healthy donors. Study at large: HLA-typed donors were the source of around 87 million unique TCRs, which an early data release held.

Study-level findings and limits: Earlier analysis looked at TCR beta V segments, and most were productive about 87% or about 30% of the time.

The sequenced sample was PBMCs. The chain recombines TRBV25-1 with TRBJ2-2; 10 bases are shared with TRBD2. This TCR derives from a woman aged 40 to 55 in good health and CMV-seropositive. CDR3 residues: CASSDRGLATYTGELFF. Here the CDR3 DNA reads TGTGCCAGCAGTGACCGGGGACTAGCGACCTACACCGGGGAGCTGTTTTTT.